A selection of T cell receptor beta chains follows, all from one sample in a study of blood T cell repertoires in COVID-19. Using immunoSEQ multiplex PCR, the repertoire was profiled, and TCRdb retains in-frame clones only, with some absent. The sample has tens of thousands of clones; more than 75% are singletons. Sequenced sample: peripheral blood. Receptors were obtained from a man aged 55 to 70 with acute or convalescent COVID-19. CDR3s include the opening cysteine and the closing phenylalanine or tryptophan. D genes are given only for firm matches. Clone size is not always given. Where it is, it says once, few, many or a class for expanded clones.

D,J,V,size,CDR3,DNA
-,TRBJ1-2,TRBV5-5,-,CASSLQSQGYGYTF,TGTGCCAGCAGCTTGCAATCTCAGGGTTATGGCTACACCTTC
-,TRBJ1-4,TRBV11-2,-,CASSPMGPINEKLFF,TGTGCCAGCAGCCCGATGGGGCCGATTAATGAAAAACTGTTTTTT
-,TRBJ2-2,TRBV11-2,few,CASSSAGINTGELFF,TGTGCCAGCAGCTCGGCGGGGATAAACACCGGGGAGCTGTTTTTT
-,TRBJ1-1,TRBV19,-,CASSISGRGNTEAFF,TGTGCCAGTAGTATTTCGGGGAGGGGGAACACTGAAGCTTTCTTT
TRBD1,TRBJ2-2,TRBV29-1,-,CSVSKGAAGENTGELFF,TGCAGCGTCTCAAAGGGGGCGGCAGGGGAGAACACCGGGGAGCTGTTTTTT
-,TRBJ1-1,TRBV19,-,CASRVSAEGRTEAFF,TGTGCCAGTAGGGTCTCGGCCGAGGGGAGGACTGAAGCTTTCTTT
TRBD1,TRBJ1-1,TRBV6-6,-,CASRGQANTEAFF,TGTGCCAGCAGGGGACAGGCGAACACTGAAGCTTTCTTT
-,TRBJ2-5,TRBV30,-,CAWGISGETQYF,TGTGCCTGGGGGATTTCAGGGGAGACCCAGTACTTC
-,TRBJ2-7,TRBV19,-,CASSPEDRAYEQYF,TGTGCCAGTAGCCCCGAGGACAGAGCCTACGAGCAGTACTTC
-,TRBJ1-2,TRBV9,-,CASSAGGRDLYGYTF,TGTGCCAGCAGCGCCGGAGGGAGGGACCTCTATGGCTACACCTTC
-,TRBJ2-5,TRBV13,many,CASSLAGKTQYF,TGTGCCAGCAGCTTAGCGGGGAAGACCCAGTACTTC
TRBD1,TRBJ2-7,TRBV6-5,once,CASSKDRGIWEQYF,TGTGCCAGCAGCAAAGACAGGGGGATCTGGGAGCAGTACTTC
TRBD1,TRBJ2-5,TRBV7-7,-,CASSLAGGAETQYF,TGTGCTAGCAGCTTAGCAGGGGGCGCGGAGACCCAGTACTTC
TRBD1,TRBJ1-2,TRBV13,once,CASSYMGGQGFGYGYTF,TGTGCCAGCAGCTATATGGGGGGACAGGGTTTTGGGTACGGCTACACCTTC
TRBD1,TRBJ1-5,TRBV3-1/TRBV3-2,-,CASSQAGTGGNQPQHF,TGTGCCAGCAGCCAAGCCGGGACAGGGGGCAATCAGCCCCAGCATTTT
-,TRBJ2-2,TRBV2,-,CASISQSNTGELFF,TGTGCCAGCATATCTCAGTCGAACACCGGGGAGCTGTTTTTT
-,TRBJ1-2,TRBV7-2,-,CASSLIGYGYTF,TGTGCCAGCAGCTTAATCGGGTATGGCTACACCTTC
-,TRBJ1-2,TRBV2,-,CASRTGGGGYTF,TGTGCCAGCAGAACCGGCGGAGGAGGCTACACCTTC
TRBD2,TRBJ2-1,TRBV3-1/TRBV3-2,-,CASSHSGGYNEQFF,TGTGCCAGCAGCCATAGCGGGGGTTACAATGAGCAGTTCTTC
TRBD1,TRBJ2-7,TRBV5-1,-,CASTLRDSTYEQYF,TGCGCCAGCACCCTTCGGGACAGTACCTACGAGCAGTACTTC
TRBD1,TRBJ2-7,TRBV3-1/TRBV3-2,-,CASSPGQGLYEQYF,TGTGCCAGCAGCCCGGGACAGGGCCTCTACGAGCAGTACTTC
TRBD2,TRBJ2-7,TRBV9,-,CASSVGGTGLVYEQYF,TGTGCCAGCAGCGTAGGAGGGACGGGACTAGTCTACGAGCAGTACTTC
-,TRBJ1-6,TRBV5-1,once,CASSLARGDNSPLHF,TGCGCCAGCAGCTTGGCCAGGGGTGATAATTCACCCCTCCACTTT
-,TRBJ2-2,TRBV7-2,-,CASSLGANTGELFF,TGTGCCAGCAGCTTGGGAGCGAACACCGGGGAGCTGTTTTTT
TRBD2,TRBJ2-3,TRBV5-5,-,CASSAGLAGGRSDTQYF,TGTGCCAGCAGCGCGGGACTAGCGGGGGGGCGGAGCGATACGCAGTATTTT
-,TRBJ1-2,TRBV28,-,CASSLLGEGYGYTF,TGTGCCAGCAGTTTATTGGGGGAGGGCTATGGCTACACCTTC
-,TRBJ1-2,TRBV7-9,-,CASSPEWTDPSYGYTF,TGTGCCAGCAGCCCCGAGTGGACAGATCCCTCCTATGGCTACACCTTC
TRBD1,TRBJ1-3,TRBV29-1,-,CSVASTGTGINTIYF,TGCAGCGTTGCATCTACCGGGACAGGGATTAACACCATATATTTT
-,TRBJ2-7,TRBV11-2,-,CASSPRTRSGEQYF,TGTGCCAGCAGCCCACGGACCCGATCGGGGGAGCAGTACTTC
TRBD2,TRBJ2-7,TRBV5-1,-,CASSLASGGNPTYEQYF,TGCGCCAGCAGCTTGGCGAGCGGGGGGAACCCTACCTACGAGCAGTACTTC
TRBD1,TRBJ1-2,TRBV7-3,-,CASSLTGGNYGYTF,TGTGCCAGCAGCTTAACAGGGGGCAACTATGGCTACACCTTC
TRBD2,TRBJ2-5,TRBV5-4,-,CASSPGGGKTQYF,TGTGCCAGCAGCCCAGGCGGGGGGAAGACCCAGTACTTC
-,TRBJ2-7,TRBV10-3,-,CAIMGTGNSYEQYF,TGTGCCATCATGGGCACGGGGAACTCCTACGAGCAGTACTTC
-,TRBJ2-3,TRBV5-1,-,CASSLGGGLPQDTQYF,TGCGCCAGCAGCTTAGGCGGGGGCCTTCCCCAAGATACGCAGTATTTT
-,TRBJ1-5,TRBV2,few,CASSWGPHQPQHF,TGTGCCAGCAGTTGGGGGCCTCATCAGCCCCAGCATTTT
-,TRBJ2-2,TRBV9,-,CASSSRRGAFSGELFF,TGTGCCAGCAGCTCAAGGAGGGGCGCCTTTTCCGGGGAGCTGTTTTTT
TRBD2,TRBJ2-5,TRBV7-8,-,CASSLERGAGETQYF,TGTGCCAGCAGCTTAGAGCGGGGGGCCGGAGAGACCCAGTACTTC
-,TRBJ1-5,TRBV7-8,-,CASSLGSGRNQPQHF,TGTGCCAGCAGCTTAGGGTCAGGGCGCAATCAGCCCCAGCATTTT
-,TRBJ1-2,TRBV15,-,CATSRGDYGYTF,TGTGCCACCAGCAGAGGAGACTATGGCTACACCTTC
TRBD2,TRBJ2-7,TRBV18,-,CASSPPGGTLYEQYF,TGTGCCAGCTCACCACCGGGGGGGACCCTCTACGAGCAGTACTTC
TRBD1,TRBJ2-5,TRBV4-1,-,CASSFLGGTGVGETQYF,TGCGCCAGCAGCTTCTTAGGGGGGACAGGGGTCGGGGAGACCCAGTACTTC
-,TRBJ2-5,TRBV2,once,CASRGALGPQYF,TGTGCCAGCAGGGGGGCCCTAGGTCCCCAGTACTTC
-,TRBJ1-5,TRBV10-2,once,CASSETGFSQPQHF,TGCGCCAGCAGTGAGACGGGGTTTAGTCAGCCCCAGCATTTT
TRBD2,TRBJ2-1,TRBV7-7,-,CASSSGTSGGANEQFF,TGTGCTAGCAGCTCAGGGACTAGCGGGGGGGCCAATGAGCAGTTCTTC
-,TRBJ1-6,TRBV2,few,CASSRDSYNSPLHF,TGTGCCAGCAGCCGGGACTCCTATAATTCACCCCTCCACTTT
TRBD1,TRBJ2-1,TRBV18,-,CASSPGQGESEQFF,TGTGCCAGCTCACCGGGACAGGGGGAGAGTGAGCAGTTCTTC